A single sample is the source of the 18 T cell receptor beta chains below, sequenced in a study of a mutant IDH1 vaccine in newly diagnosed glioma. Sample time point: week 47, end of study. In the vaccine, a single dose held 300 ug of the mutant IDH1 20-mer peptide, along with topical imiquimod. What these receptors recognize is not known. The data were produced by immunoSEQ multiplex PCR, yet TCRdb's version contains in-frame clones alone and is incomplete. The sample yields 75,000 to 95,000 clones, nearly 90% seen once. Sequencing used PBMCs, obtained from a glioma patient whose treatment included an IDH1 peptide vaccine. These receptors all come from a woman between 45 and 65 years old with glioma.

The J gene is TRBJ1-4, the V gene TRBV28; D is perhaps TRBD1 (5 bases). V lost 6 bases and J lost 0, with 14 bases in between. There are 16 residues in the CDR3. The germline V gene encodes CDR1 MDHEN and CDR2 SYDVKM. CDR3 DNA: TGTGCCAGCAGGGCTTGGGGGATTGCAACTAATGAAAAACTGTTTTTT. Translation gives CASRAWGIATNEKLFF.

In its sample, this clone was seen once. V and J are TRBV7-9 and TRBJ1-1, with a weak D call TRBD1 (5 bases). CDR1 and CDR2 (germline): SEHNR, FQNEAQ (reference sequence). Trimming stripped 5 bases from V and 5 bases from J, with 15 bases between. The CDR3 has 14 residues. The CDR3 bases are TGTGCCAGCAGCCTGGCCCAGGGTAGGACTGAAGCTTTCTTT. It is translated as CASSLAQGRTEAFF.

The chain carries TRBV11-2 and TRBJ2-4; a possible D gene is TRBD2 (6 bases). Germline values: CDR1 SGHAT, CDR2 FQNNGV. The CDR3 covers 16 residues. V dropped 5 bases and J dropped 7 bases, with 21 bases sitting between them. CDR3 amino acids: CASSPLSSGSWNIQYF. CDR3 sequence (DNA): TGTGCCAGCAGCCCCCTAAGTAGCGGTTCGTGGAACATTCAGTACTTC.

The gene calls are TRBV19 and TRBJ1-2, with D possibly matching TRBD1 (5 bases). V was pared by 0 bases and J by 8 bases, with 10 bases between. CDR1 LNHDA and CDR2 SQIVND come from the germline V gene (reference sequence). This CDR3 has 13 residues. CDR3 amino acids: CASSIDRASGYTF. Here the CDR3 DNA reads TGTGCCAGTAGTATAGACAGGGCGTCGGGCTACACCTTC.

This sequence joins TRBV18 and TRBJ2-7; D unclear. This CDR3 is 15 amino acids long. V was clipped by 5 bases and J by 1 base, with 15 bases between them. The V gene's germline CDR1 is KGHSH and CDR2 LQKENI. CDR3 sequence reads: CASSSPGRPSYEQYF. CDR3 nucleotide sequence: TGTGCCAGCTCATCCCCGGGTCGACCATCCTACGAGCAGTACTTC. Full variable domain (rest looked up from reference TRBV18 and TRBJ2-7): NAGVMQNPRHLVRRRGQEARLRCSPMKGHSHVYWYRQLPEEGLKFMVYLQKENIIDESGMPKERFSAEFPKEGPSILRIQQVVRGDSAAYFCASSSPGRPSYEQYFGPGTRLTVT.

The rearrangement links TRBV28 to TRBJ1-1, with unresolved D. Trimming removed 2 bases from V and 0 bases from J, with 10 bases in between. The CDR3 sequence is 15 residues long. Germline loops: CDR1 MDHEN, CDR2 SYDVKM. For the CDR3, the DNA is TGTGCCAGCAGTTTAACGGAATTACTGAACACTGAAGCTTTCTTT. Translation: CASSLTELLNTEAFF. Looking up the rest from reference TRBV28 and TRBJ1-1 gives the full variable domain: DVKVTQSSRYLVKRTGEKVFLECVQDMDHENMFWYRQDPGLGLRLIYFSYDVKMKEKGDIPEGYSVSREKKERFSLILESASTNQTSMYLCASSLTELLNTEAFFGQGTRLTVV.

The chain employs TRBV29-1 and TRBJ2-2, with 8 bases that match TRBD2. The ends lost 5 bases at V and 1 base at J; junction bases unmatched: 9. Germline V gives CDR1 SQVTM, CDR2 ANQGSEA. This CDR3 spans 16 amino acids. CDR3 sequence (DNA): TGCAGCGTTATTCTGAGCGGGGGTATGAACACCGGGGAGCTGTTTTTT. Protein product: CSVILSGGMNTGELFF.

This clone was seen only once. The chain combines TRBV28 with TRBJ1-4; D unclear. V lost 1 base to trimming and J lost 0 bases, with 6 bases between them. The CDR3 contains 15 residues. Germline CDR1 MDHEN, CDR2 SYDVKM. The CDR3: CASSLLGATNEKLFF. The CDR3 coding sequence is TGTGCCAGCAGTTTATTAGGTGCAACTAATGAAAAACTGTTTTTT.

The chain uses TRBV19 and TRBJ2-5, with D unclear. CDR1 LNHDA and CDR2 SQIVND come from the germline V gene (reference sequence). V lost 4 bases and J lost 11, with 11 bases in between. There are 11 residues in the CDR3. CDR3 region: CASSNSLEQYF. In nucleotides, the CDR3 is TGTGCCAGTAGTAACAGTCTAGAGCAGTACTTC.

The chain joins TRBV6-5 to TRBJ1-6; no clear D. The CDR3 has 16 amino acids. Germline-derived CDR1 and CDR2 are MNHEY and SVGAGI. V lost 4 bases and J lost 8, with 18 bases in between. The CDR3: CASSFRARADYSPLHF. The CDR3 DNA reads as TGTGCCAGCAGTTTCCGGGCACGGGCCGACTATTCACCCCTCCACTTT.

This chain joins TRBV20-1 and TRBJ2-1, with D unresolved. The CDR3 runs to 11 residues. Looked up from germline, CDR1 is DFQATT and CDR2 is SNEGSKA (reference sequence). V was shortened by 5 bases and J by 7 bases, with 9 bases between the two germline ends. CDR3 amino acids: CSAGLWNEQFF. The DNA of the CDR3 is TGCAGTGCTGGTCTTTGGAATGAGCAGTTCTTC.

This clone has only one observation. The V and J genes are TRBV11-2 and TRBJ2-5; maybe TRBD2 (5 bases). In germline, CDR1 is SGHAT, CDR2 FQNNGV. The CDR3 covers 11 residues. The germline V and J ends were trimmed by 6 bases and 4 bases, with 6 bases remaining between them. The CDR3 is CASSRGETQYF. The CDR3 nucleotides are TGTGCCAGCAGTCGGGGAGAGACCCAGTACTTC.

J is TRBJ2-7 and V is TRBV5-4, with unresolved D. There are 15 residues in the CDR3. Germline V gene sequence: CDR1 SGHNT, CDR2 YYREEE (reference sequence). V was cut by 3 bases and J by 5 bases, with 18 bases left in between. The CDR3: CASSSLHLPQDEQYF. The CDR3 nucleotides are TGTGCCAGCAGCTCGCTACACCTCCCTCAGGACGAGCAGTACTTC.

The J gene is TRBJ1-2, the V gene TRBV7-9; 8 bases fit TRBD1. The CDR3 contains 14 residues. Losses at the gene ends were 3 bases for V and 6 bases for J; bases not matched to a gene: 6. Germline CDR1 reads SEHNR; CDR2 reads FQNEAQ (reference sequence). The CDR3 protein is CASSLAGGVDGYTF. The CDR3 nucleotides read TGTGCCAGCAGCTTGGCAGGGGGCGTGGATGGCTACACCTTC.

The gene calls are TRBV30 and TRBJ1-1; 7 nucleotides agree with TRBD1. V gave up 4 bases and J gave up 0 bases; unmatched junction bases: 8. The germline gives CDR1 GTSNPN, CDR2 SVGIG (reference sequence). The CDR3 runs to 15 residues. The DNA for the CDR3 is TGTGCCTGGACCTCTCTGACAGGGATGAACACTGAAGCTTTCTTT. Its protein product is CAWTSLTGMNTEAFF.

The V gene is TRBV9, the J gene TRBJ2-5; 9 bases align to TRBD2. Germline V CDR1 and CDR2: SGDLS, YYNGEE. CDR3 length equals 14 residues. The V gene end was trimmed by 4 bases and the J gene end by 3 bases; junction bases not matched to a gene: 4. The CDR3 bases are TGTGCCAGCAGCCCCCGGACTAGCGAAGAGACCCAGTACTTC. Translating it yields CASSPRTSEETQYF.

The chain uses TRBV9 and TRBJ2-3; 7 nucleotides agree with TRBD2. Germline V gene sequence: CDR1 SGDLS, CDR2 YYNGEE. V shed 3 bases, J shed 2 bases, and the junction held 3 bases outside the gene matches. CDR3 size: 14 residues. The CDR3 DNA is TGTGCCAGCAGCGAAGCGGGGTTCACAGATACGCAGTATTTT. Its protein product is CASSEAGFTDTQYF.

V and J are TRBV29-1 and TRBJ1-1; 7 bases line up with TRBD1. The CDR3 length is 14 residues. CDR1 is SQVTM, CDR2 ANQGSEA, per germline. Trimming removed 4 bases from V and 13 bases from J; junction bases left unmatched: 18. This CDR3 is CSVGLHDRAGGVFF. CDR3 DNA sequence: TGCAGCGTTGGGCTTCATGACAGGGCCGGGGGGGTTTTCTTT. Using reference TRBV29-1 and TRBJ1-1 for the parts outside the CDR3, the full variable domain is SAVISQKPSRDICQRGTSLTIQCQVDSQVTMMFWYRQQPGQSLTLIATANQGSEATYESGFVIDKFPISRPNLTFSTLTVSNMSPEDSSIYLCSVGLHDRAGGVFFGQGTRLTVV.